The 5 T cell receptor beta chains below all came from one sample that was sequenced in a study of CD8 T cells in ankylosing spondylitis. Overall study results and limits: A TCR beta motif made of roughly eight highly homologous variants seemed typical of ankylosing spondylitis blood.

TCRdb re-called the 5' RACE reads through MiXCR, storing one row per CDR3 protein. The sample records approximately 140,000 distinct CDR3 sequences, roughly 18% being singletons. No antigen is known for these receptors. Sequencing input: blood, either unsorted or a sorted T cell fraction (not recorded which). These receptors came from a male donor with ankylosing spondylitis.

CDR3 sequence: CSGNTGDEQYF. For the CDR3, the DNA is TGCAGTGGCAATACAGGGGACGAGCAGTACTTC. This chain links TRBV20-1 with TRBJ2-7, with 7 bases that match TRBD1. The germline CDR1 and CDR2 sequences are DFQATT and SNEGSKA (reference sequence). CDR3 length: 11 residues. V was clipped by 7 bases and J by 5 bases; unmatched bases: 5.

This chain's CDR3 is CASRPDRTYNSPLHF. The CDR3, as DNA: TGTGCCAGCAGACCGGACAGGACATATAATTCACCCCTCCACTTT. This sequence joins TRBV12-3 or TRBV12-4 and TRBJ1-6; TRBD1 matches at 7 bases. The CDR3 runs to 15 residues. With 6 bases clipped from V and 4 bases from J, the junction kept 6 bases outside the gene matches.

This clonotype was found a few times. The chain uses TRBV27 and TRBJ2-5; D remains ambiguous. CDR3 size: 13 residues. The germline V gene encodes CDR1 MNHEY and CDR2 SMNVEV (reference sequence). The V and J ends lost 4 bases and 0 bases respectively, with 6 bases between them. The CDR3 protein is CASSSGYQETQYF. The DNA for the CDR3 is TGTGCCAGCAGTTCCGGATACCAAGAGACCCAGTACTTC.

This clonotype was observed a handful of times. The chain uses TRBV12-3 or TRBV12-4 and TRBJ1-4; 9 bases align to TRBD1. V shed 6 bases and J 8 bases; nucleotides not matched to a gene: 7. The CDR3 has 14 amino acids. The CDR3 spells CASSEGQGWEKLFF. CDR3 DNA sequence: TGTGCCAGCAGCGAGGGACAGGGCTGGGAAAAACTGTTTTTT.

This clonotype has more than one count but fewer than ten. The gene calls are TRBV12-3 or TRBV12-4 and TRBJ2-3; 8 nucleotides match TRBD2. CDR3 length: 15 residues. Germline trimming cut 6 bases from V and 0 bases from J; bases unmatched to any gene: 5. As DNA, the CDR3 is TGTGCCAGCAGCCAGGGACTAGACAGCACAGATACGCAGTATTTT. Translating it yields CASSQGLDSTDTQYF.